This entry concerns a single TCR beta chain. The sample is drawn from a study of blood T cell repertoires in COVID-19. Sequenced by immunoSEQ multiplex PCR; TCRdb stores in-frame clones only, minus some. The sample consists of under 20,000 clones, roughly 80% of them appearing once. The sample comprised peripheral blood. The sequence came from a man older than 75 with active COVID-19.

The CDR3 loop is CASSPSSARAYEQYF. In nucleotides, the CDR3 is TGTGCCAGCAGCCCTTCTAGCGCAAGAGCCTACGAGCAGTACTTC. The gene calls are TRBV4-2 and TRBJ2-7; TRBD2 is a possible D gene (6 bases). V was pared by 4 bases and J by 2 bases, with 15 bases between. The CDR3 has 15 amino acids. Looked up from germline, CDR1 is LGHNA and CDR2 is YNFKEQ.